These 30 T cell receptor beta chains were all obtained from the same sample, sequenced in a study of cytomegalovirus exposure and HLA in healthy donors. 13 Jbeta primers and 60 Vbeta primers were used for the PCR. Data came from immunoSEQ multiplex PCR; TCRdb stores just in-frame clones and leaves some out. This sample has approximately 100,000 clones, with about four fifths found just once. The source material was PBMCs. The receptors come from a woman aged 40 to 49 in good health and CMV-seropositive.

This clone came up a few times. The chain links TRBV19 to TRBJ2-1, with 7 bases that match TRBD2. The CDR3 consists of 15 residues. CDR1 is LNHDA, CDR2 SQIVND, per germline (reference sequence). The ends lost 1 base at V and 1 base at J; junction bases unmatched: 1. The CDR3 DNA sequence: TGTGCCAGTAGTATAGCTAGCGGTTCCTACAATGAGCAGTTCTTC. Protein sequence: CASSIASGSYNEQFF.

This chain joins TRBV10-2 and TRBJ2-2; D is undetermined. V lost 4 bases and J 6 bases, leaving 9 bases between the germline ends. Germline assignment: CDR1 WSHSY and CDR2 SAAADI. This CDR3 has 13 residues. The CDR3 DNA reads TGCGCCAGCAGTGTAGCAGACCCCGGGGAGCTGTTTTTT. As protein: CASSVADPGELFF.

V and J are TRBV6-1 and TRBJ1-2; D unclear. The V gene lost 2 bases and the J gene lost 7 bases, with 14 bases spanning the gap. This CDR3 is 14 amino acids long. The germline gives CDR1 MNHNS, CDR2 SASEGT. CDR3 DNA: TGTGCCAGCAGTGAATTCCCAGGAGGTCGTGGCTACACCTTC. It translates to CASSEFPGGRGYTF.

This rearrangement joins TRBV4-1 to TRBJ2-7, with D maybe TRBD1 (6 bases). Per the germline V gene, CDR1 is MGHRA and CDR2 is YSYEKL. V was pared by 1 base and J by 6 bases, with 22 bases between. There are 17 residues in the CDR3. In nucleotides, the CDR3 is TGCGCCAGCAGCCAAGGTTTGAGGGGGAGTAAAAGGGGCGAGCAGTACTTC. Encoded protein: CASSQGLRGSKRGEQYF.

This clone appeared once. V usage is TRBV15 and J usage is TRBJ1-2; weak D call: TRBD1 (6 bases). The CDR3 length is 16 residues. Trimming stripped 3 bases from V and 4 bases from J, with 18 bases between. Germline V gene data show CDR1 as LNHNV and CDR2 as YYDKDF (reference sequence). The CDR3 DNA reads TGTGCCACCAGCAGGTTTGGACAGCCCTCGCTCTATGGCTACACCTTC. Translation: CATSRFGQPSLYGYTF.

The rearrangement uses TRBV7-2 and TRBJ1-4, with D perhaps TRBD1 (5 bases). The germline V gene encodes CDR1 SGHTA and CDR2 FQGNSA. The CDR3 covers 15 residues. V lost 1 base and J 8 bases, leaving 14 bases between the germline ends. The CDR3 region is CASSLEGRAGEKLFF. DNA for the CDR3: TGTGCCAGCAGCTTAGAGGGCAGGGCCGGGGAAAAACTGTTTTTT.

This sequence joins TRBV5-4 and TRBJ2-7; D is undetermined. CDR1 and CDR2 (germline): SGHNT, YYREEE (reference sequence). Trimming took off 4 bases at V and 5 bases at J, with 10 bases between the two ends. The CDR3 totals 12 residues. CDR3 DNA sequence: TGTGCCAGCAGCCACCGTAGCAACGAGCAGTACTTC. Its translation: CASSHRSNEQYF.

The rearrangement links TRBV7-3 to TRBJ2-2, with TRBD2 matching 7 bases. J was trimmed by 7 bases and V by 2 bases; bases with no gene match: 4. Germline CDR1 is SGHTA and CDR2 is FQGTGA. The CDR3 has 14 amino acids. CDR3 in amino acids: CASSLAGEVGELFF. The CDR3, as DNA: TGTGCCAGCAGCTTAGCGGGAGAGGTCGGGGAGCTGTTTTTT.

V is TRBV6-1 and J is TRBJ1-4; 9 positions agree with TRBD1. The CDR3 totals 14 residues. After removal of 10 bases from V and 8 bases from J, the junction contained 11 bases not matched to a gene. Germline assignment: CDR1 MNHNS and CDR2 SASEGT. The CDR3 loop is CAISRDRESEKLFF. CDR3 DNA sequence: TGTGCCATCAGCCGGGACAGGGAATCCGAAAAACTGTTTTTT.

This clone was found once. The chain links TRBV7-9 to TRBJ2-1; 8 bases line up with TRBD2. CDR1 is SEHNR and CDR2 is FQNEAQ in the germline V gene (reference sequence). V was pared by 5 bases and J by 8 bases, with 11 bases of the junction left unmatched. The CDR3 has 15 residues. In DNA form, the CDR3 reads TGTGCCAGCAGCCACCCGGGACTAGTGGTCCATGAGCAGTTCTTC. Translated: CASSHPGLVVHEQFF.

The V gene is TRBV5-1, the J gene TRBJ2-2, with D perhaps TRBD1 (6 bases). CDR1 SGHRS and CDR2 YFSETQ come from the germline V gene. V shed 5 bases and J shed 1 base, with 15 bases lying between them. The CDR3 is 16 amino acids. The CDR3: CASRKSDRMNTGELFF. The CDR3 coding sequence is TGCGCCAGCAGAAAGTCTGACAGGATGAACACCGGGGAGCTGTTTTTT.

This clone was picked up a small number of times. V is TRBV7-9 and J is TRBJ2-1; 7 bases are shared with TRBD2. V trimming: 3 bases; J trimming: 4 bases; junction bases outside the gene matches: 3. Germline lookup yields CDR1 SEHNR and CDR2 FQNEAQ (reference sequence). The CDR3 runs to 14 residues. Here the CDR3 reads CASSLTSPYNEQFF. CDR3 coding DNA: TGTGCCAGCAGCTTGACTAGCCCTTACAATGAGCAGTTCTTC. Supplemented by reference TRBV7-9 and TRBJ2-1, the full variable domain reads DTGVSQNPRHKITKRGQNVTFRCDPISEHNRLYWYRQTLGQGPEFLTYFQNEAQLEKSRLLSDRFSAERPKGSFSTLEIQRTEQGDSAMYLCASSLTSPYNEQFFGPGTRLTVL.

CDR3 sequence: CSVVDTSSSYGYTF. CDR3 DNA: TGCAGCGTTGTCGACACTTCTTCCTCCTATGGCTACACCTTC. The chain is built from TRBV29-1 and TRBJ1-2; no firm D call. The CDR3 length is 14 residues. Germline V CDR1 and CDR2: SQVTM, ANQGSEA. Trimming stripped 4 bases from V and 4 bases from J, with 16 bases between.

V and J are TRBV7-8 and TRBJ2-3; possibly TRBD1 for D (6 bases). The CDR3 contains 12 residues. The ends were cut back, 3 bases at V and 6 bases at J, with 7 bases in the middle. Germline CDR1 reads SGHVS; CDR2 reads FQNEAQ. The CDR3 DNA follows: TGTGCCAGCAGCTTGGGGGCGGATACGCAGTATTTT. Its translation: CASSLGADTQYF.

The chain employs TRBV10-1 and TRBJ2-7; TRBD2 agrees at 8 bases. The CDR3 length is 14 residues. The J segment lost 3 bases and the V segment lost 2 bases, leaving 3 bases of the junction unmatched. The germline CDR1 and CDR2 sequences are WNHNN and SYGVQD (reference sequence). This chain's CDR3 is CASSEGTSGYEQYF. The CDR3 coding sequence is TGCGCCAGCAGTGAGGGTACTAGCGGCTACGAGCAGTACTTC.

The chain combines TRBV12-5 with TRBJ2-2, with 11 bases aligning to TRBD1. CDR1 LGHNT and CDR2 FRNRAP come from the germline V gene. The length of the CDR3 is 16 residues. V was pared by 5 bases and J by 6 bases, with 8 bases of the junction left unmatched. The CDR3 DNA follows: TGTGCTAGTGGTCCCAGGACAGGGGGCAAGGCCGGGGAGCTGTTTTTT. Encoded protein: CASGPRTGGKAGELFF.

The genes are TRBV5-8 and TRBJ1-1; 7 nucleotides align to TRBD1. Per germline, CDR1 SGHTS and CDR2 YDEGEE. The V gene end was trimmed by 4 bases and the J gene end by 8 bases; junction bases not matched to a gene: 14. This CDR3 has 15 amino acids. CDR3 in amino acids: CASSPDGGGAWEAFF. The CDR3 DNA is TGTGCCAGCAGCCCGGATGGAGGGGGCGCTTGGGAAGCTTTCTTT. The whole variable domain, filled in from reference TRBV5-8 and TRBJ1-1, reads EAGVTQSPTHLIKTRGQQATLRCSPISGHTSVYWYQQALGLGLQFLLWYDEGEERNRGNFPPRFSGRQFPNYSSELNVNALELEDSALYLCASSPDGGGAWEAFFGQGTRLTVV.

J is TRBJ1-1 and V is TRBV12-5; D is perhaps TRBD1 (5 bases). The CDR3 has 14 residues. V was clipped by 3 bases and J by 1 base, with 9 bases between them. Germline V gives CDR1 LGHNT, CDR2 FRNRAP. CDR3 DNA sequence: TGTGCTAGTGGTTTCCTGACAGAGAACACTGAAGCTTTCTTT. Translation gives CASGFLTENTEAFF.

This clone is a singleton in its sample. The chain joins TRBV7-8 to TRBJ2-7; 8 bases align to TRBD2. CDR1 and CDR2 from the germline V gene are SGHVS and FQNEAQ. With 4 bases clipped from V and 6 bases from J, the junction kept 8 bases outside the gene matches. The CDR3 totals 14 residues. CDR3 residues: CASSSGAGAGEQYF. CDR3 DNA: TGTGCCAGCAGCTCTGGAGCGGGAGCCGGCGAGCAGTACTTC. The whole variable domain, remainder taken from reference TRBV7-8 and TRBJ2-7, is GAGVSQSPRYKVAKRGQDVALRCDPISGHVSLFWYQQALGQGPEFLTYFQNEAQLDKSGLPSDRFFAERPEGSVSTLKIQRTQQEDSAVYLCASSSGAGAGEQYFGPGTRLTVT.

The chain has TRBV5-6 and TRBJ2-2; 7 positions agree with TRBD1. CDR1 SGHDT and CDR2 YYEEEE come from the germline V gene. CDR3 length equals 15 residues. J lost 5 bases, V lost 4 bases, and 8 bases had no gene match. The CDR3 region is CASSTRTGLTGELFF. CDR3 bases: TGTGCCAGCAGCACCAGGACAGGACTTACCGGGGAGCTGTTTTTT.

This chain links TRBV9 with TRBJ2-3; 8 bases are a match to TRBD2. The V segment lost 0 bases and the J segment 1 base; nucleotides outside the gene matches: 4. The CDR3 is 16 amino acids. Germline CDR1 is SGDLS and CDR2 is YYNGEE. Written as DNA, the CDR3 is TGTGCCAGCAGCGTAGTTACGGGACTAGGCACAGATACGCAGTATTTT. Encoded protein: CASSVVTGLGTDTQYF.

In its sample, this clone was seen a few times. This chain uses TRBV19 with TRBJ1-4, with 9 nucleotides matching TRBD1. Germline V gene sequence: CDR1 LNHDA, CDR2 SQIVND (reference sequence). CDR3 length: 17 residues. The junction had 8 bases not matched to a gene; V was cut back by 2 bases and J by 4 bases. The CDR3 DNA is TGTGCCAGTAGTATAAGGACAGGGGAGGCAGTTAATGAAAAACTGTTTTTT. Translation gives CASSIRTGEAVNEKLFF.

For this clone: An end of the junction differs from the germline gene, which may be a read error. The DNA for the CDR3 is TGTGCCAGCAGCTTGGAAGGGACAGGGAATCAGCTCTTT. It specifies CASSLEGTGNQLF. This sequence joins TRBV5-4 and TRBJ1-5; the match to TRBD1 covers 9 bases. Per germline, CDR1 SGHNT and CDR2 YYREEE (reference sequence). The CDR3 consists of 13 residues. Looking up the rest from reference TRBV5-4 and TRBJ1-5 gives the full variable domain: ETGVTQSPTHLIKTRGQQVTLRCSSQSGHNTVSWYQQALGQGPQFIFQYYREEENGRGNFPPRFSGLQFPNYSSELNVNALELDDSALYLCASSLEGTGNQLFGDGTRLSIL.

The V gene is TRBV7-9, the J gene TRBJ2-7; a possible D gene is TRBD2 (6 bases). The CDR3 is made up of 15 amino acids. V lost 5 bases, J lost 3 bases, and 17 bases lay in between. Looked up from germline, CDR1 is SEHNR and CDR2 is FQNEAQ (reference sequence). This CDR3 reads CASSPQGGENYEQYF. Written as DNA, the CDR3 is TGTGCCAGCAGCCCCCAGGGCGGGGAAAACTACGAGCAGTACTTC.

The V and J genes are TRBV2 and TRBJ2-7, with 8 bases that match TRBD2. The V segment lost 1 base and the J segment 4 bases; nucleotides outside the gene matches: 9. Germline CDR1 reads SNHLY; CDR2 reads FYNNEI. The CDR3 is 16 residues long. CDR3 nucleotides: TGTGCCAGCAGTGAAGGAGTAGGACTAGCAGTATACGAGCAGTACTTC. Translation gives CASSEGVGLAVYEQYF.

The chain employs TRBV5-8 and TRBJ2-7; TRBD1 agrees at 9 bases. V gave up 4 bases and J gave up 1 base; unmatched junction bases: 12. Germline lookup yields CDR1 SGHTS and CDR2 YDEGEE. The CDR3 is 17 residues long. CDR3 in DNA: TGTGCCAGCAGCCCAAACTCCGGGACAGGGTGGTCCTACGAGCAGTACTTC. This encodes CASSPNSGTGWSYEQYF.

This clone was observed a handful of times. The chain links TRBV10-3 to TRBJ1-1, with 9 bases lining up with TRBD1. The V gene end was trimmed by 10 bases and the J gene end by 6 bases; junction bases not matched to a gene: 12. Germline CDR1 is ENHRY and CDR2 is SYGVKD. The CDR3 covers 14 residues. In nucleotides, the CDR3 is TGTGCCACCCGCCCTGACAGGGGGACAGCTGAAGCTTTCTTT. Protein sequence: CATRPDRGTAEAFF.

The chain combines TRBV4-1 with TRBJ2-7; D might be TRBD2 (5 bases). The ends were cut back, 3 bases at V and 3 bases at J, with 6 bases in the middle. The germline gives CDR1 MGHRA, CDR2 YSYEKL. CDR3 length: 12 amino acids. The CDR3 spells CASSHDYYEQYF. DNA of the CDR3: TGCGCCAGCAGCCATGACTACTACGAGCAGTACTTC.

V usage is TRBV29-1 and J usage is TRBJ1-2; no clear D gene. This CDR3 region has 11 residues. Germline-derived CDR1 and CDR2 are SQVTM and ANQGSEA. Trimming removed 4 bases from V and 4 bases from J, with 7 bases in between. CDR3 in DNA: TGCAGCGTTGTACAGTCCTATGGCTACACCTTC. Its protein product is CSVVQSYGYTF.

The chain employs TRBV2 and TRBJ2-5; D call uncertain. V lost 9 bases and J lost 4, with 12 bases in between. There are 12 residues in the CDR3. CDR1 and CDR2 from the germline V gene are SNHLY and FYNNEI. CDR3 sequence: CASTRLGETQYF. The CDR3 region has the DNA TGTGCCAGTACACGGCTAGGAGAGACCCAGTACTTC.